This TCR beta chain was observed in a study of CD8+ T cells in alopecia areata. Study information: The study gave treated patients oral tofacitinib at 5 to 10 mg twice daily.

Treatment described: oral pan-JAK inhibitor, 5-10 mg twice daily. Samples from alopecia areata patients were lesional scalp punch biopsies and peripheral blood. Study-level results: While patients received tofacitinib, many expanded lesional clones remained present in scalp and blood. Scalp samples also contribute reads from the resident alphabeta T cells found in normal skin.

V was pared by 1 base and J by 5 bases, with 5 bases of the junction left unmatched. This CDR3 region has 16 residues. Germline lookup yields CDR1 SGHTA and CDR2 FQGTGA. Turning to this clone: The antigen is undetermined.

cDNA prepared by RNA extraction and subsequent reverse transcription served as the template for sequencing. Produced via immunoSEQ multiplex PCR; TCRdb's table is partial and in-frame only. The sample includes some 110,000 clones, roughly 58% of them seen just once. V and J are TRBV7-3 and TRBJ2-2; 9 bases are a match to TRBD1. The source of this sequence is a human donor with alopecia areata. Source: CD8+ T cells sorted from blood, taken at week 4, from a patient treated with tofacitinib. CDR3 loop: CASSLIPGQGTGELFF. CDR3 nucleotides: TGTGCCAGCAGCTTAATTCCGGGACAGGGAACCGGGGAGCTGTTTTTT.